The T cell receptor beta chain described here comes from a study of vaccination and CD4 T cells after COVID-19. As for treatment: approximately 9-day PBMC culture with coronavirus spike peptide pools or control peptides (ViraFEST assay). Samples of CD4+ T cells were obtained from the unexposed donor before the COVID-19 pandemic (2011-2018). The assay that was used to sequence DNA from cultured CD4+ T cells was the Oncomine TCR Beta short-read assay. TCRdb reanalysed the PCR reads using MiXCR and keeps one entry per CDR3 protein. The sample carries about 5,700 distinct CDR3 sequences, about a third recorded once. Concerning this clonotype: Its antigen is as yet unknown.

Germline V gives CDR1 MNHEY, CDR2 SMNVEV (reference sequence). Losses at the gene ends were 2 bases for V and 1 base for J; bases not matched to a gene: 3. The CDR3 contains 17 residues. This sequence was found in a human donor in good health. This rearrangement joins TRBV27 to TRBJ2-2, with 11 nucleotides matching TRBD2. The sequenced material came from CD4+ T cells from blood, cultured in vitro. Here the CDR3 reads CASSLLAGGGNTGELFF. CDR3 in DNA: TGTGCCAGCAGTTTACTAGCGGGGGGCGGGAACACCGGGGAGCTGTTTTTT.